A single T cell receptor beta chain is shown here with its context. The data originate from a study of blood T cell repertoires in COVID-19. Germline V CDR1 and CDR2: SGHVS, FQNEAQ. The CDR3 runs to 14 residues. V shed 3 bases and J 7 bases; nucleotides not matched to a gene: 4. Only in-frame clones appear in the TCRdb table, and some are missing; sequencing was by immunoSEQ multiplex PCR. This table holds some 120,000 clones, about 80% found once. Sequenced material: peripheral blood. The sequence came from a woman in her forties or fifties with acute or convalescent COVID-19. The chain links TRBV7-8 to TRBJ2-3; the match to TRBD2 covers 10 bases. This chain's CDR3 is CASSFSGGAHTQYF. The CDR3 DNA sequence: TGTGCCAGCAGCTTCAGCGGGGGGGCACATACGCAGTATTTT.